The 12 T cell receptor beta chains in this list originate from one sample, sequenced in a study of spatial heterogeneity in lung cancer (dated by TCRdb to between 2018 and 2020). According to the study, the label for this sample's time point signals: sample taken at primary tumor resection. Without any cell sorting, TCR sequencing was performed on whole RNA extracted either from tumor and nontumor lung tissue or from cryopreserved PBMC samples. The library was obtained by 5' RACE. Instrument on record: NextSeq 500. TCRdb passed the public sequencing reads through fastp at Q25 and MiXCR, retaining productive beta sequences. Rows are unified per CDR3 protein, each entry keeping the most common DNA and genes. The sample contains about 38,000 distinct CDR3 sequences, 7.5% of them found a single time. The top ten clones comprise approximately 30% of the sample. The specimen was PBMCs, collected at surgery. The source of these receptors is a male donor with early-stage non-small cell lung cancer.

The DNA for the CDR3 is TGTGCCAGCAGTGGACTAGCGGGCCACGAGCAGTACGTC. Protein: CASSGLAGHEQYV. The V call is TRBV6-2 or TRBV6-3, the J call TRBJ2-7, with 11 bases matching TRBD2. Germline V gene data show CDR1 as MNHEY and CDR2 as SVGEGT. CDR3 length: 13 residues. V lost 5 bases and J lost 5; bases outside the gene matches: 2.

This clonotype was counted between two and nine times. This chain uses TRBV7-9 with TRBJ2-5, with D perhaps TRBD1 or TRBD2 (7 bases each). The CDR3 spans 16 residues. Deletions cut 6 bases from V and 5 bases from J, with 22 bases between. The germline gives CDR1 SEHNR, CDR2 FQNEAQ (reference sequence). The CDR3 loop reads CASSSGEGASRETQYF. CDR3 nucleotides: TGTGCCAGCAGTTCCGGGGAGGGGGCGTCCCGGGAGACCCAGTACTTC.

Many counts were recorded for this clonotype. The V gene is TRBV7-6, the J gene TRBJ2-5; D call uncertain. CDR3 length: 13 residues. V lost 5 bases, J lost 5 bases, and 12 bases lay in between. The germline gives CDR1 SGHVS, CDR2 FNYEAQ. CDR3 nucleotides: TGTGCCAGCAGCCTAGGCCCGCTGGAGACCCAGTACTTC. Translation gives CASSLGPLETQYF.

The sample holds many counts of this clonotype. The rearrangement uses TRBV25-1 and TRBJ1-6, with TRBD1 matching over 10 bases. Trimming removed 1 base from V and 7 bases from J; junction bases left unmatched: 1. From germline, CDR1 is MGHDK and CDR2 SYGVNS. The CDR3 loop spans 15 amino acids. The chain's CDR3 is CASSELDRGNSPLHF. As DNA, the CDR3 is TGTGCCAGCAGTGAATTGGACAGGGGGAATTCACCCCTCCACTTT.

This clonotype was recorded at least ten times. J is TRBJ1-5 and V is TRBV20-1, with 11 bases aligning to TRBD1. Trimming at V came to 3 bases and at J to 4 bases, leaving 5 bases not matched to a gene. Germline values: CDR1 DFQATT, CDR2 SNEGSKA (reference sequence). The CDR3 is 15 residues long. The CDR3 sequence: CSASAGTGGNQPQHF. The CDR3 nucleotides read TGCAGTGCTAGTGCCGGGACAGGGGGGAATCAGCCCCAGCATTTT.

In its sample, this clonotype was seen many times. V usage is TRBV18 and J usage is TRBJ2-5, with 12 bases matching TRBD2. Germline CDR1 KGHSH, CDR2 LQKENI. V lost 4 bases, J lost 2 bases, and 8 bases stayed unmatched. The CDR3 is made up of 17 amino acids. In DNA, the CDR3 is TGTGCCAGCTCACGACAAGAGACTAGCGGGGGTCAAGAGACCCAGTACTTC. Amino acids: CASSRQETSGGQETQYF.

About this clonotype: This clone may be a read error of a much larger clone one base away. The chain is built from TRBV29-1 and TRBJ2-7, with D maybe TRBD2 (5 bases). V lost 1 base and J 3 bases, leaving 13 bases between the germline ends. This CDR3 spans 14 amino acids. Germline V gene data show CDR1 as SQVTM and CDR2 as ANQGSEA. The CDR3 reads CSVEGGRGFYEQYF. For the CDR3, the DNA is TGCAGCGTTGAAGGAGGACGGGGTTTCTACGAGCAGTACTTC.

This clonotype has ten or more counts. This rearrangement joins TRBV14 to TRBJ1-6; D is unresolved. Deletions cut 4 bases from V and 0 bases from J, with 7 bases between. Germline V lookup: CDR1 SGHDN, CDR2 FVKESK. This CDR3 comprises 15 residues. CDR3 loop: CASSLKSSYNSPLHF. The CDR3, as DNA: TGTGCCAGCAGCCTGAAAAGCTCCTATAATTCACCCCTCCACTTT. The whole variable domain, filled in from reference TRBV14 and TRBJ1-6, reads EAGVTQFPSHSVIEKGQTVTLRCDPISGHDNLYWYRRVMGKEIKFLLHFVKESKQDESGMPNNRFLAERTGGTYSTLKVQPAELEDSGVYFCASSLKSSYNSPLHFGNGTRLTVT.

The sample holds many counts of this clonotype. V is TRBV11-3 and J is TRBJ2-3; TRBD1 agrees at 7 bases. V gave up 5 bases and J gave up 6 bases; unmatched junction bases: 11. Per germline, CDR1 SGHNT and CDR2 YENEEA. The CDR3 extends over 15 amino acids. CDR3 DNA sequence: TGTGCCAGCAGCGGGACGACAGGGTCTGGGGATACGCAGTATTTT. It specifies CASSGTTGSGDTQYF.

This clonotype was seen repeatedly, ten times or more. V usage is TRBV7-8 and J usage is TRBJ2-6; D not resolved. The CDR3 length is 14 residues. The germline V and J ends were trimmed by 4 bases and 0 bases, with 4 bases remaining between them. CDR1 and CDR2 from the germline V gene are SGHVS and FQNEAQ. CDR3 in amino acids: CASSSYSGANVLTF. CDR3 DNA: TGTGCCAGCAGCTCCTACTCTGGGGCCAACGTCCTGACTTTC.

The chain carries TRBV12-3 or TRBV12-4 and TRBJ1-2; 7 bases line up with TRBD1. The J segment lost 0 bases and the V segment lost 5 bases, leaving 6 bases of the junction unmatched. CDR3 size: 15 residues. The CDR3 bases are TGTGCCAGCAGTCGGACAGGACGATCTAACTATGGCTACACCTTC. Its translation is CASSRTGRSNYGYTF.

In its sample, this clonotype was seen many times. CDR3 DNA sequence: TGTGCCAGCAGCCACCAAGCCAACACCGGGGAGCTGTTTTTT. This sequence encodes CASSHQANTGELFF. The chain combines TRBV7-3 with TRBJ2-2, with unresolved D. Germline V gene lookup returns CDR1 SGHTA and CDR2 FQGTGA. Trimming removed 5 bases at V and 2 bases at J, with 9 bases between. The CDR3 loop spans 14 amino acids.